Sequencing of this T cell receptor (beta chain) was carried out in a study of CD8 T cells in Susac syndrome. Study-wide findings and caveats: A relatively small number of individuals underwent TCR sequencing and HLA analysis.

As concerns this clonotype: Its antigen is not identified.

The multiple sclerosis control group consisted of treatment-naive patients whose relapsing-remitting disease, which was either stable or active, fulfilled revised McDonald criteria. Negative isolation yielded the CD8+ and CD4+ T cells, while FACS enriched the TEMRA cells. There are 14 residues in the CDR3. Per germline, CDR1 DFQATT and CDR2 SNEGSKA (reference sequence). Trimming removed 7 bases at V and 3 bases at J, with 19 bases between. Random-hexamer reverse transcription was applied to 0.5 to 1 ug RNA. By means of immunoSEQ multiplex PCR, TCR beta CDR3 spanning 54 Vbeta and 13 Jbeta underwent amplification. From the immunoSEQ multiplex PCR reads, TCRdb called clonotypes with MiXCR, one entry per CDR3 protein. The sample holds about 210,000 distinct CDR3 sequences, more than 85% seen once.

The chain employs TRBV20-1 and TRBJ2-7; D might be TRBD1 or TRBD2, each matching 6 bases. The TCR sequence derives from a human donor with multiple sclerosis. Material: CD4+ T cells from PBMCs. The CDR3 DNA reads TGCAGTGTTCCGAAGGGGGGCTATAACTACGAGCAGTACTTC. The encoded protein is CSVPKGGYNYEQYF.